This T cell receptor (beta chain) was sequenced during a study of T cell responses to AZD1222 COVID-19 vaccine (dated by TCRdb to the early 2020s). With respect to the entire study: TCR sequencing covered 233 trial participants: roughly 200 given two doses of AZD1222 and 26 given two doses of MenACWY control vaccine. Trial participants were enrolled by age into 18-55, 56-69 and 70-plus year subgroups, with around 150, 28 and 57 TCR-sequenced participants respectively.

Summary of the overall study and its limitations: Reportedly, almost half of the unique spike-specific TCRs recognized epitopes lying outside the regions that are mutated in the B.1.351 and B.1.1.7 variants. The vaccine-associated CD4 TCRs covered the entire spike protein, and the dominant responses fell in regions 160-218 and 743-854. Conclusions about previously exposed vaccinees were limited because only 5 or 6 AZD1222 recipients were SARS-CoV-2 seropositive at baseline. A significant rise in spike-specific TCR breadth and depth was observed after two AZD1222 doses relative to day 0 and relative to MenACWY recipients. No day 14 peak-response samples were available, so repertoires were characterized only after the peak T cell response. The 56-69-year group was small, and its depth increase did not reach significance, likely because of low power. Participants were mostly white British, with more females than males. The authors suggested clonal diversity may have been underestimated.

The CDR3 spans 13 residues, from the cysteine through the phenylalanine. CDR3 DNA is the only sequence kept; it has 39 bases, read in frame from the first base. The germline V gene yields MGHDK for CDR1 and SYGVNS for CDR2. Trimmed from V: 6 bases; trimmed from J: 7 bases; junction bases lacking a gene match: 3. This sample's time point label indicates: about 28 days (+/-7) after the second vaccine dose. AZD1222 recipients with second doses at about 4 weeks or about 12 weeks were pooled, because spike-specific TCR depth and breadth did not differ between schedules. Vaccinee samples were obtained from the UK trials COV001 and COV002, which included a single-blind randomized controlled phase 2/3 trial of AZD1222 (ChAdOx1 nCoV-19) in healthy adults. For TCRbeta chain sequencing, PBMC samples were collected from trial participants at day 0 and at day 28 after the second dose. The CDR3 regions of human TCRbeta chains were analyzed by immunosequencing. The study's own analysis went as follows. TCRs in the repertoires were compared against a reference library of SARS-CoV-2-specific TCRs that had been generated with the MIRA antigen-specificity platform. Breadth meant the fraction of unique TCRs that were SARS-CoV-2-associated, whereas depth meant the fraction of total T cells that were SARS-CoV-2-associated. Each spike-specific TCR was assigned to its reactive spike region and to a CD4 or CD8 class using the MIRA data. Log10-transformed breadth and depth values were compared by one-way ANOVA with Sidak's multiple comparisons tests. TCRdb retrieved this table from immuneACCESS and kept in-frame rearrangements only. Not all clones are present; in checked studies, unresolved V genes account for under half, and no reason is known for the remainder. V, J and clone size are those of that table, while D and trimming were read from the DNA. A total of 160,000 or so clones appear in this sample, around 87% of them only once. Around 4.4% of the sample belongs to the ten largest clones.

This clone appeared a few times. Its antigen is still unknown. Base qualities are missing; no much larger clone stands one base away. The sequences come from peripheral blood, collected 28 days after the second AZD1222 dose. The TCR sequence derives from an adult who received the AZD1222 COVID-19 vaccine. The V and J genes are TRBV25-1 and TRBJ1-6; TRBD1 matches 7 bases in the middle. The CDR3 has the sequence CASRQGVNSPLHF. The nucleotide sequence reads TGTGCCAGCAGGCAGGGGGTCAATTCACCCCTCCACTTT.